This T cell receptor beta chain emerged from a study of T cell responses to AZD1222 COVID-19 vaccine. Study-wide findings and caveats: Along spike, vaccine-associated CD4 TCRs were found throughout, with dominance at 160-218 and 743-854. Baseline seropositivity occurred in only 5 to 7 AZD1222 recipients.

Clones were sequenced by immunoSEQ multiplex PCR, and TCRdb holds only the in-frame ones, with some missing. Here the sample spans fewer than 130,000 clones, around 90% being singletons. CDR1 is MNHNY and CDR2 is SVGAGI in the germline V gene (reference sequence). The V and J ends lost 6 bases and 1 base, in that order; junction bases with no gene match: 6. This CDR3 spans 16 amino acids. Worth noting for this clone: The antigen is undetermined.

The starting material was peripheral blood, obtained 28 days after the second AZD1222 dose. The chain couples TRBV6-6 to TRBJ2-2, with TRBD1 matching 9 bases. This clonotype originated in an adult who received the AZD1222 COVID-19 vaccine. The chain's CDR3 is CASRDSTGGNTGELFF. The CDR3 coding sequence is TGTGCCAGCAGAGACTCGACAGGGGGGAACACCGGGGAGCTGTTTTTT.